These 19 T cell receptor beta chains originate from one sample sequenced in a study of regulatory T cells in long-lasting Graves disease. Both iRepertoire HTBI primers and Arm-PCR of CDR3 regions were used to build the TCR beta libraries. Each CDR3 protein gets one entry after TCRdb re-called the multiplex PCR reads with MiXCR. In the table there are over 300,000 distinct CDR3 sequences, around 19% of which are singletons. The time point is: persistent/refractory GD, antithyroid drugs over 5 years with positive TRAb. PBMCs provided the RNA from which the TCR library was made. The sample consisted of peripheral blood mononuclear cells (PBMCs), taken when the disease was refractory, from a patient treated with antithyroid drugs. The source is a female donor with Graves disease.

This clonotype was picked up many times. The CDR3 DNA is TGTGCCAGCAGCGGACAGAACTCCTACGAGCAGTACTTC. It codes for CASSGQNSYEQYF. The chain uses TRBV27 and TRBJ2-7, with D possibly TRBD1 on 6 matching bases. The germline V and J ends were trimmed by 6 bases and 0 bases, with 9 bases remaining between them. CDR3 size: 13 residues. Looked up from germline, CDR1 is MNHEY and CDR2 is SMNVEV (reference sequence).

The rearrangement joins TRBV7-9 to TRBJ1-2; D is perhaps TRBD1 (5 bases). The CDR3 runs 14 residues. The V end was cut by 0 bases, the J end by 3 bases, with 8 bases between. CDR1 and CDR2 (germline): SEHNR, FQNEAQ (reference sequence). The CDR3 spells CASSLARTHYGYTF. In DNA form, the CDR3 reads TGTGCCAGCAGCTTAGCTAGGACACACTATGGCTACACCTTC.

V gene TRBV5-1 combines with J gene TRBJ2-5; 10 nucleotides line up with TRBD2. V lost 4 bases and J lost 0; bases outside the gene matches: 6. Germline CDR1 and CDR2: SGHRS and YFSETQ. The CDR3 extends over 16 amino acids. As DNA, the CDR3 is TGCGCCAGCAGCCCAGGACTAGCGGCGTACCAAGAGACCCAGTACTTC. Protein: CASSPGLAAYQETQYF.

The V and J genes are TRBV6-1 and TRBJ2-1; 7 bases are shared with TRBD1. The germline gives CDR1 MNHNS, CDR2 SASEGT. The CDR3 length is 13 residues. Unmatched junction bases numbered 9, after V lost 10 bases and J lost 6 bases. As DNA, the CDR3 is TGTGCCACCTGGGCCAGACAGGGCAATGAGCAGTTCTTC. Translating gives CATWARQGNEQFF.

The CDR3 DNA reads as TGTGCCAGCAGCCAAGTTAAGAAAACAGGGGTGCCTTTTAATGAAAAACTGTTTTTT. This codes for CASSQVKKTGVPFNEKLFF. This chain joins TRBV3-1 and TRBJ1-4, with 7 bases identical to TRBD1. Germline trimming cut 1 base from V and 4 bases from J; bases unmatched to any gene: 15. CDR1 and CDR2 from the germline V gene are LGHDT and YNNKEL (reference sequence). CDR3 length equals 19 residues.

The rearrangement links TRBV27 to TRBJ2-7; possibly TRBD1 for D (5 bases). Trimming took 5 bases from V and 7 from J, leaving 15 bases between them. The CDR3 extends over 13 amino acids. Germline V gives CDR1 MNHEY, CDR2 SMNVEV (reference sequence). The CDR3 DNA is TGTGCCAGCAGTATCCCAGGGTTGGGGGAGCAGTACTTC. Amino acid sequence: CASSIPGLGEQYF.

This clonotype was recorded a few times. This chain uses TRBV7-2 with TRBJ2-7; 8 bases align to TRBD1. CDR3 length: 14 amino acids. The junction had 9 bases not matched to a gene; V was cut back by 5 bases and J by 6 bases. The germline V gene encodes CDR1 SGHTA and CDR2 FQGNSA. The CDR3 nucleotides are TGTGCCAGCAGCCCCACCCGGACAGGGTCCGAGCAGTACTTC. The encoded protein is CASSPTRTGSEQYF. Combining the CDR3 with reference TRBV7-2 and TRBJ2-7 gives the whole variable domain GAGVSQSPSNKVTEKGKDVELRCDPISGHTALYWYRQSLGQGLEFLIYFQGNSAPDKSGLPSDRFSAERTGGSVSTLTIQRTQQEDSAVYLCASSPTRTGSEQYFGPGTRLTVT.

Concerning this clonotype itself: This sequence may be a read error, since a much larger clone differs from it by one base. This chain connects TRBV6-1 to TRBJ2-7; perhaps TRBD2 as D (7 bases). Germline loops: CDR1 MNHNS, CDR2 SASEGT. With 5 bases removed from V and 5 bases from J, the gap between germline ends came to 19 bases. CDR3 length equals 15 residues. CDR3: CASSYMEGGLDEQYF. Written as DNA, the CDR3 is TGTGCCAGCAGTTACATGGAGGGGGGGCTGGACGAGCAGTACTTC.

This clonotype was counted ten times or more. V is TRBV2 and J is TRBJ1-1; D is unclear. Germline V gene lookup returns CDR1 SNHLY and CDR2 FYNNEI. V was cut by 4 bases and J by 2 bases, with 5 bases left in between. The CDR3 spans 12 residues. The CDR3 DNA sequence: TGTGCCAGCAGTGGGCGTAACACTGAAGCTTTCTTT. Translation: CASSGRNTEAFF.

The V gene is TRBV24-1, the J gene TRBJ2-7, with D perhaps TRBD2 (7 bases). Trimming left V 3 bases short and J 0 bases short, with 17 bases between. The CDR3 length is 17 residues. CDR1 and CDR2 from the germline V gene are KGHDR and SFDVKD. The CDR3 DNA sequence: TGTGCCACCAGTGATGGACCCCAAGGGGGGGGCTCCTACGAGCAGTACTTC. Protein product: CATSDGPQGGGSYEQYF.

This clonotype was seen a few times. The genes are TRBV3-1 and TRBJ2-2; D might be TRBD1 (6 bases). Germline V gene lookup returns CDR1 LGHDT and CDR2 YNNKEL (reference sequence). Deletions cut 3 bases from V and 7 bases from J, with 12 bases between. This CDR3 has 14 residues. DNA for the CDR3: TGTGCCAGCAGCCAGGGTCAGGGGTTCGGGGAGCTGTTTTTT. Translation: CASSQGQGFGELFF. Based on the CDR3 plus reference TRBV3-1 and TRBJ2-2, the full variable domain is DTAVSQTPKYLVTQMGNDKSIKCEQNLGHDTMYWYKQDSKKFLKIMFSYNNKELIINETVPNRFSPKSPDKAHLNLHINSLELGDSAVYFCASSQGQGFGELFFGEGSRLTVL.

This clonotype was seen only a few times. This CDR3 is CSARDRNTGELFF. In nucleotides, the CDR3 is TGCAGTGCCCGGGACAGAAACACCGGGGAGCTGTTTTTT. The V call is TRBV20-1, the J call TRBJ2-2, with 7 bases matching TRBD1. The CDR3 extends over 13 amino acids. Germline V gene lookup returns CDR1 DFQATT and CDR2 SNEGSKA (reference sequence). Trimming removed 6 bases from V and 2 bases from J; junction bases left unmatched: 3.

This clonotype appeared many times. The chain joins TRBV2 to TRBJ1-1; D is uncertain. V was cut by 2 bases and J by 2 bases, with 9 bases left in between. Germline CDR1 and CDR2: SNHLY and FYNNEI. This CDR3 has 14 residues. Here the CDR3 reads CASSELIQNTEAFF. CDR3 DNA: TGTGCCAGCAGTGAACTGATCCAAAACACTGAAGCTTTCTTT.

The chain joins TRBV7-2 to TRBJ2-3, with TRBD2 identical over 8 bases. V dropped 4 bases and J dropped 2; count of bases not matched to a gene: 2. The CDR3 extends over 14 amino acids. The germline V gene has CDR1 SGHTA and CDR2 FQGNSA. The DNA of the CDR3 is TGTGCCAGCAGCTCGGGGGGGTTCACAGATACGCAGTATTTT. Translation: CASSSGGFTDTQYF. The variable domain in full, completed from reference TRBV7-2 and TRBJ2-3, reads GAGVSQSPSNKVTEKGKDVELRCDPISGHTALYWYRQSLGQGLEFLIYFQGNSAPDKSGLPSDRFSAERTGGSVSTLTIQRTQQEDSAVYLCASSSGGFTDTQYFGPGTRLTVL.

The V gene is TRBV4-1, the J gene TRBJ2-2, with D possibly being TRBD2 (6 bases). The CDR3 runs 16 residues. Germline V CDR1 and CDR2: MGHRA, YSYEKL. Trimming cost V 3 bases and J 1 base, with 12 bases left between them. CDR3 in amino acids: CASSQGTRGNTGELFF. CDR3 bases: TGCGCCAGCAGCCAGGGCACGCGGGGGAACACCGGGGAGCTGTTTTTT.

This clonotype was counted many times. The chain uses TRBV3-1 and TRBJ2-5; 8 bases are a match to TRBD1. The V and J ends lost 4 bases and 5 bases, in that order; junction bases with no gene match: 3. This CDR3 has 13 residues. Germline V gene data show CDR1 as LGHDT and CDR2 as YNNKEL (reference sequence). DNA of the CDR3: TGTGCCAGCAGCCGTGACAGGGGTGAGACCCAGTACTTC. It translates to CASSRDRGETQYF.

The rearrangement uses TRBV19 and TRBJ1-5; TRBD1 might be the D (6 bases). The germline V and J ends were trimmed by 1 base and 11 bases, with 18 bases remaining between them. The CDR3 consists of 15 residues. CDR1 is LNHDA, CDR2 SQIVND, per germline (reference sequence). For the CDR3, the DNA is TGTGCCAGTAGTATAGCTCAGGGGATTGGGCAGTCCCAGCATTTT. Its protein is CASSIAQGIGQSQHF.

The chain carries TRBV6-2 or TRBV6-3 and TRBJ2-1, with D perhaps TRBD1 (6 bases). There are 17 residues in the CDR3. V lost 5 bases and J lost 0, with 17 bases in between. Germline-derived CDR1 and CDR2 are MNHEY and SVGEGT. This CDR3 reads CASSDRPRGSSYNEQFF. The CDR3 DNA follows: TGTGCCAGCAGTGACAGGCCCCGGGGCAGCTCCTACAATGAGCAGTTCTTC.

The chain joins TRBV5-1 to TRBJ1-3; TRBD1 matches at 7 bases. V lost 4 bases, J lost 1 base, and 2 bases stayed unmatched. The germline V gene encodes CDR1 SGHRS and CDR2 YFSETQ. The CDR3 extends over 14 amino acids. The CDR3 region is CASSEGASGNTIYF. The CDR3 coding sequence is TGCGCCAGCAGCGAGGGGGCATCTGGAAACACCATATATTTT.